This TCR beta chain was profiled in a study of radiation and T cells in renal cell carcinoma. Study-level points and caveats: In blood, top tumor clones expanded by 2 weeks, shrinking by 4.

This clone was counted a few times. Its antigen is unknown. TCRdb's table, derived via immunoSEQ multiplex PCR, lists solely in-frame clones and lacks some. The sample holds about 160,000 clones, about nine tenths seen once. Regarding time point: baseline pretreatment blood. Stated treatment: 15 Gy SBRT to primary tumor, nephrectomy 4 weeks later. This clonotype originated in a woman aged 70-85 years with renal cell carcinoma. The specimen was blood, collected from a patient whose treatment included radiotherapy and nephrectomy.

CDR3 coding DNA: TGTGCCAGCATAAAAGACCCCCTTAAAATGAGAGAGATGAACACTGAAGCTTTCTTT. This translates into CASIKDPLKMREMNTEAFF. The chain uses TRBV5-5 and TRBJ1-1; D is undetermined. The CDR3 totals 19 residues. Germline lookup yields CDR1 SGHKS and CDR2 YYEKEE (reference sequence). V lost 6 bases to trimming and J lost 0 bases, with 27 bases between them.